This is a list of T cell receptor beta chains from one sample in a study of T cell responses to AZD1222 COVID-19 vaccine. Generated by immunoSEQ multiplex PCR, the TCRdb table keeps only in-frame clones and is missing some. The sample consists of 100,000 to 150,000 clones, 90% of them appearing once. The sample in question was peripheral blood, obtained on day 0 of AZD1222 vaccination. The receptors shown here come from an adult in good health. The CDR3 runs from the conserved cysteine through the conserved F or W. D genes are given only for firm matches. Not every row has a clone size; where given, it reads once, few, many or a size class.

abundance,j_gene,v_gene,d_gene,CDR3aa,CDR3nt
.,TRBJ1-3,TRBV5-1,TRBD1,CASSLKQGARGNTIYF,TGCGCCAGCAGCTTAAAACAGGGGGCGAGAGGAAACACCATATATTTT
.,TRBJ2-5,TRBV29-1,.,CSVRRGGETQYF,TGCAGCGTTCGCCGAGGAGGGGAGACCCAGTACTTC
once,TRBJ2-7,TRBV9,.,CASSVRHLSHEQYF,TGTGCCAGCAGCGTACGACACTTGAGTCACGAGCAGTACTTC
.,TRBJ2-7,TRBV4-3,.,CASSQDWASSSYEQYF,TGCGCCAGCAGCCAAGACTGGGCCTCAAGCTCCTACGAGCAGTACTTC
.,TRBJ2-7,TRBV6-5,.,CASSPSRLGVNEQYF,TGTGCCAGCAGTCCATCCCGGCTGGGGGTAAACGAGCAGTACTTC
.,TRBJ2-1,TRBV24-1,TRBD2,CATSAPGAGGPNEQFF,TGTGCCACCAGTGCCCCAGGGGCGGGGGGGCCCAATGAGCAGTTCTTC
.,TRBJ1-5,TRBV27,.,CASSLRGSSNQPQHF,TGTGCCAGCAGTTTGAGGGGCTCGAGCAATCAGCCCCAGCATTTT
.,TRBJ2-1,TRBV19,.,CASSMLRTSYNEQFF,TGTGCCAGTAGTATGCTAAGAACCTCCTACAATGAGCAGTTCTTC
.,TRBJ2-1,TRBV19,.,CASSIVLGTYNEQFF,TGTGCCAGTAGTATAGTCCTAGGAACCTACAATGAGCAGTTCTTC
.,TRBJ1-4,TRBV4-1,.,CASSPTGEEKLFF,TGCGCCAGCAGCCCGACAGGCGAAGAAAAACTGTTTTTT
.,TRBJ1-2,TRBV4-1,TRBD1,CASSQMTGNYGYTF,TGCGCCAGCAGCCAGATGACAGGGAACTATGGCTACACCTTC
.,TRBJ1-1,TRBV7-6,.,CASSLAQLNTEAFF,TGTGCCAGCAGCTTAGCACAGCTTAACACTGAAGCTTTCTTT
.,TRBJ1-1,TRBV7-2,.,CASSFRGATEAFF,TGTGCCAGCAGTTTTAGGGGGGCCACTGAAGCTTTCTTT
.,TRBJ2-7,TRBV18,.,CASSPQARDLSYEQYF,TGTGCCAGCTCCCCCCAGGCCAGAGACCTCTCCTACGAGCAGTACTTC
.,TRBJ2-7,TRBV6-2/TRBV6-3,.,CASSQTGYEQYF,TGTGCCAGCAGTCAAACAGGCTACGAGCAGTACTTC
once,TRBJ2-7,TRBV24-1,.,CATSGSAGYEQYF,TGTGCCACCAGTGGCAGCGCTGGATACGAGCAGTACTTC
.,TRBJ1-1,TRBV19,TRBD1,CASSLRGVNLNTEAFF,TGTGCCAGTAGTCTCAGGGGGGTCAATTTGAACACTGAAGCTTTCTTT
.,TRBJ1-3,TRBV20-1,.,CSASPGLGNTIYF,TGCAGTGCTAGTCCGGGGCTCGGAAACACCATATATTTT
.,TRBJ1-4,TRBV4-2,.,CASSAPGRGNEKLFF,TGTGCCAGCAGCGCCCCAGGGCGCGGTAATGAAAAACTGTTTTTT
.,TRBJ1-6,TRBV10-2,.,CASSEVGRNSPLHF,TGCGCCAGCAGTGAGGTGGGACGGAATTCACCCCTCCACTTT
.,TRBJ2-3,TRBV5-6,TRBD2,CASSLTSGTDTQYF,TGTGCCAGCAGCTTGACTAGCGGCACAGATACGCAGTATTTT
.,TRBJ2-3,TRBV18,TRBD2,CASSPPARAGGGTQYF,TGTGCCAGCTCACCACCAGCGAGAGCGGGGGGGGGAACGCAGTATTTT
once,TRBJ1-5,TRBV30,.,CAWGGGSNQPQHF,TGTGCCTGGGGCGGGGGGAGCAATCAGCCCCAGCATTTT
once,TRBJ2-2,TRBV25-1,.,CASSEDSDTGELFF,TGTGCCAGCAGTGAAGACTCGGACACCGGGGAGCTGTTTTTT
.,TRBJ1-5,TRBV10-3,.,CAISSGGPEPQHF,TGTGCCATCAGTTCTGGGGGTCCGGAGCCCCAGCATTTT
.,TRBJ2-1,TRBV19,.,CASSMQSWQGNEQFF,TGTGCCAGTAGTATGCAGTCATGGCAGGGCAATGAGCAGTTCTTC
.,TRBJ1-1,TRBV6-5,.,CASSYSGSTEAFF,TGTGCCAGCAGTTACAGTGGTAGCACTGAAGCTTTCTTT
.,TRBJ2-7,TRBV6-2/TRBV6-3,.,CASSPTAQGEQYF,TGTGCCAGCAGTCCAACCGCCCAGGGCGAGCAGTACTTC
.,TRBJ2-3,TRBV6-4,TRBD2,CASSGLAGSDTQYF,TGTGCCAGCAGCGGACTAGCGGGGTCAGATACGCAGTATTTT
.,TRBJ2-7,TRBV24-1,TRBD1,CATSGPSATGGYEQYF,TGTGCCACCAGTGGTCCTTCGGCGACAGGGGGCTACGAGCAGTACTTC
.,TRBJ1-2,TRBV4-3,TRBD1,CASSPGQVYGYTF,TGCGCCAGCAGCCCGGGACAGGTTTATGGCTACACCTTC
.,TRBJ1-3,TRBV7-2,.,CASSHGGNGNTIYF,TGTGCCAGCAGCCATGGGGGTAATGGAAACACCATATATTTT
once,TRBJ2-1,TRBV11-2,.,CASRRQSASYNEQFF,TGTGCCAGCAGGAGACAGTCGGCATCCTACAATGAGCAGTTCTTC
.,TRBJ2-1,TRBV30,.,CAWSRTLTGPRGDEQFF,TGTGCCTGGAGTCGCACATTGACAGGTCCTCGGGGGGATGAGCAGTTCTTC
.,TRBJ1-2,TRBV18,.,CASSRTDTYYGYTF,TGTGCCAGCTCACGGACCGACACGTACTATGGCTACACCTTC
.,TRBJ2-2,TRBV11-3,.,CASSLGTTSSGVTGELFF,TGTGCCAGCAGCTTAGGGACGACTTCCAGTGGAGTGACCGGGGAGCTGTTTTTT
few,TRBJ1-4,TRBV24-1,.,CATSDPQGSNEKLFF,TGTGCCACCAGTGACCCTCAGGGGAGTAATGAAAAACTGTTTTTT
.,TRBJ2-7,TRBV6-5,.,CASIAGVLAWSEQYF,TGTGCCAGCATTGCAGGGGTATTGGCCTGGAGCGAGCAGTACTTC
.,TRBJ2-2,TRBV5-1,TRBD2,CASSLEPSGANTGELFF,TGCGCCAGCAGCTTGGAACCTAGCGGGGCGAACACCGGGGAGCTGTTTTTT
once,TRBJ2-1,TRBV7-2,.,CASSDTPGALGGNEQFF,TGTGCCAGCAGCGATACCCCGGGGGCCTTAGGGGGTAATGAGCAGTTCTTC
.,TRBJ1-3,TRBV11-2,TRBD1,CASSGPETGVLFTGNTIYF,TGTGCCAGCAGTGGACCGGAGACAGGGGTTCTTTTTACTGGAAACACCATATATTTT
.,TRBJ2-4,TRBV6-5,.,CASSNLAKNIQYF,TGTGCCAGCAGTAACTTAGCCAAAAACATTCAGTACTTC
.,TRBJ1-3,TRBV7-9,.,CASSLGLPYSGNTIYF,TGTGCCAGCAGCTTAGGGCTTCCATACTCTGGAAACACCATATATTTT
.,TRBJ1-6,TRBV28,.,CASRQPPESSYNSPLHF,TGTGCCAGCAGGCAACCCCCAGAAAGCTCCTATAATTCACCCCTCCACTTT
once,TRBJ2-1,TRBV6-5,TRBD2,CASSSGLAGRIEQFF,TGTGCCAGCAGTTCTGGACTAGCGGGGCGGATTGAGCAGTTCTTC
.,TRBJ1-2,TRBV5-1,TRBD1,CASSLSGQGFYGYTF,TGCGCCAGCAGCTTATCGGGACAGGGGTTCTATGGCTACACCTTC
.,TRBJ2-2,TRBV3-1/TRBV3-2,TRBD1,CASSQYTGDTGELFF,TGTGCCAGCAGCCAATATACAGGGGACACCGGGGAGCTGTTTTTT
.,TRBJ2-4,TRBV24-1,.,CATSDKNRAEGNIQYF,TGTGCCACCAGTGACAAAAATCGGGCAGAGGGGAACATTCAGTACTTC
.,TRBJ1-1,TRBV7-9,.,CASSLPQAVNTEAFF,TGTGCCAGCAGCTTACCTCAGGCCGTTAACACTGAAGCTTTCTTT
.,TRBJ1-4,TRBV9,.,CASGLGGRANEKLFF,TGTGCCAGCGGCCTGGGAGGGAGGGCAAACGAAAAACTGTTTTTT
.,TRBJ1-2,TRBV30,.,CAWSAGGLNGYTF,TGTGCCTGGAGTGCCGGGGGCCTAAATGGCTACACCTTC
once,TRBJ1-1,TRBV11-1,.,CASSSRRPNTEAFF,TGTGCCAGCAGCTCCCGACGGCCTAACACTGAAGCTTTCTTT
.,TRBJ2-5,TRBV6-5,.,CASSYREQETQYF,TGTGCCAGCAGTTACCGGGAACAAGAGACCCAGTACTTC
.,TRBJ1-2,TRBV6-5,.,CASSYRKGYGYTF,TGTGCCAGCAGTTACCGGAAGGGTTATGGCTACACCTTC
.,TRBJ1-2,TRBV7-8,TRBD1,CASSLPYRGGYGYTF,TGTGCCAGCAGCTTACCGTACAGGGGGGGATATGGCTACACCTTC